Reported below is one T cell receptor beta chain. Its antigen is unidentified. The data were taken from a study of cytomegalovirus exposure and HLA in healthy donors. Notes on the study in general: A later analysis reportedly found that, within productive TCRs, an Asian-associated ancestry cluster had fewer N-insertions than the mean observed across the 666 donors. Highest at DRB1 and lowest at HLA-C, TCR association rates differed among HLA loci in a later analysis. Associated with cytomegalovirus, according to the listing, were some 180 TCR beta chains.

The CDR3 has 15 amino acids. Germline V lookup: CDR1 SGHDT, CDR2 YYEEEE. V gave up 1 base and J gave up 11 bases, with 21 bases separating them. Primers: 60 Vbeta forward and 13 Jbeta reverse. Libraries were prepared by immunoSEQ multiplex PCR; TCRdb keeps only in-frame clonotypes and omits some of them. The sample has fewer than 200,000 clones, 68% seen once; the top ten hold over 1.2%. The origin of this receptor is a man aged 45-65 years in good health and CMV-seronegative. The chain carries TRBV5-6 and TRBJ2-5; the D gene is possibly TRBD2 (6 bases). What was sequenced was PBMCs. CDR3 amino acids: CASSLSQALAREQYF. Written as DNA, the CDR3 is TGTGCCAGCAGCTTGAGTCAGGCCCTCGCCCGGGAGCAGTACTTC.